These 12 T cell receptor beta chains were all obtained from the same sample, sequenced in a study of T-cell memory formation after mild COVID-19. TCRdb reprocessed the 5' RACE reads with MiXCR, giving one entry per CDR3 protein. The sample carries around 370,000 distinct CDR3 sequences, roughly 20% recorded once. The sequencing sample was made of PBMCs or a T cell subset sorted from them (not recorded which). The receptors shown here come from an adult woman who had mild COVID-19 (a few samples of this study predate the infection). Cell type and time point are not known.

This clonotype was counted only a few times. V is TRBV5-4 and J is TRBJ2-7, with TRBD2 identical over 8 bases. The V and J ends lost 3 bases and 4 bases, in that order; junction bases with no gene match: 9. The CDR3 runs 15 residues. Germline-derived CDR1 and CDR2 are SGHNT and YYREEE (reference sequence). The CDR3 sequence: CASSSRLASAYEQYF. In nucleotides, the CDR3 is TGTGCCAGCAGCTCCCGACTAGCGTCTGCTTACGAGCAGTACTTC.

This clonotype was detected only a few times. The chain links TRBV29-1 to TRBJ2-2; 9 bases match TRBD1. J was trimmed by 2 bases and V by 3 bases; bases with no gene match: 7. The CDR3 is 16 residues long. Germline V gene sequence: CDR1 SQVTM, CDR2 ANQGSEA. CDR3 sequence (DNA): TGCAGCGTTGAGAGCGGACAGGGGTACAACACCGGGGAGCTGTTTTTT. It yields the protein CSVESGQGYNTGELFF.

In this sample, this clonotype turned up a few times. The CDR3 is CASSQAGRAHEQYF. The CDR3 DNA reads as TGTGCCAGCAGCCAAGCGGGCAGGGCCCACGAGCAGTACTTC. The V and J genes are TRBV3-1 and TRBJ2-7, with TRBD1 as a possible D gene (5 bases). CDR3 size: 14 residues. Germline V gives CDR1 LGHDT, CDR2 YNNKEL (reference sequence). V was clipped by 1 base and J by 5 bases, with 12 bases between them.

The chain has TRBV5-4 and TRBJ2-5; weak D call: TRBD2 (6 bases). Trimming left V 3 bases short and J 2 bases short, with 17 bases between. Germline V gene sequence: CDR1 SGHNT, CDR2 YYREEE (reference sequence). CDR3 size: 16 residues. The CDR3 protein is CASSSVGGRGQETQYF. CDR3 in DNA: TGTGCCAGCAGCTCGGTGGGGGGAAGAGGTCAAGAGACCCAGTACTTC.

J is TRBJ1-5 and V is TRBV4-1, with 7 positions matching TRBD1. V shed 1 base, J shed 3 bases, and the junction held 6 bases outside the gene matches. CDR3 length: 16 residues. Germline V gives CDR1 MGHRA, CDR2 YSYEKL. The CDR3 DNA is TGCGCCAGCAGCCAAGTGGGAGGGGGCAACAATCAGCCCCAGCATTTT. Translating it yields CASSQVGGGNNQPQHF.

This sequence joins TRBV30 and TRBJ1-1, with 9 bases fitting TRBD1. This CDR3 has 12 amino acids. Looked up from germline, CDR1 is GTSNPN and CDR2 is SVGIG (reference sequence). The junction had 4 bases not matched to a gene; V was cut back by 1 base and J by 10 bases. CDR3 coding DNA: TGTGCCTGGAGTGGACACAGGGGGCGAGCTTTCTTT. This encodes CAWSGHRGRAFF.

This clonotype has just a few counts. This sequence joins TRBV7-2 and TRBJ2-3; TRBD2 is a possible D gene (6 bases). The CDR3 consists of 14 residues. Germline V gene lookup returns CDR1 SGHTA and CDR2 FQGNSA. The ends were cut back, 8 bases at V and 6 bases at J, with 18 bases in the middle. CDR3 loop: CASLLGGAQDTQYF. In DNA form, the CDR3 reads TGTGCCAGCCTACTGGGCGGGGCCCAGGATACGCAGTATTTT.

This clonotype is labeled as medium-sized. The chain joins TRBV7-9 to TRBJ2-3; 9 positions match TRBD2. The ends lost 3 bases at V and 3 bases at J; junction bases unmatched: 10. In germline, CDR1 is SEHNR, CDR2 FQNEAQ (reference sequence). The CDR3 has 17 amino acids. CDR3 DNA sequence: TGTGCCAGCAGCTTGGGGAGTAGCGGGAGTAGGACAGATACGCAGTATTTT. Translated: CASSLGSSGSRTDTQYF.

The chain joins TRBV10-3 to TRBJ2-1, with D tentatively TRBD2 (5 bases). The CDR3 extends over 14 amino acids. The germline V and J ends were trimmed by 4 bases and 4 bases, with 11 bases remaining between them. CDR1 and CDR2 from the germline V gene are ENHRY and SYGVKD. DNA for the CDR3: TGTGCCATCAGTGCGCGAGCGGATTACAATGAGCAGTTCTTC. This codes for CAISARADYNEQFF.

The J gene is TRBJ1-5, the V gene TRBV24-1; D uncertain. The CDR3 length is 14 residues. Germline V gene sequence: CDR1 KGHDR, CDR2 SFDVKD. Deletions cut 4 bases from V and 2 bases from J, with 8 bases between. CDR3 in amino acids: CATSDSRGNQPQHF. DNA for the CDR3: TGTGCCACCAGTGACAGCCGCGGCAATCAGCCCCAGCATTTT.

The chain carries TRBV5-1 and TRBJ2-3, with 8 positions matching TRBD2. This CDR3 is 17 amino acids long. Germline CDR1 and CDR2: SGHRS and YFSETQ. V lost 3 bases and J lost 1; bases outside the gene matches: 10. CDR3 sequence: CASSYAGTSSGTDTQYF. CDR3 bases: TGCGCCAGCAGCTACGCGGGGACTAGTTCGGGCACAGATACGCAGTATTTT.

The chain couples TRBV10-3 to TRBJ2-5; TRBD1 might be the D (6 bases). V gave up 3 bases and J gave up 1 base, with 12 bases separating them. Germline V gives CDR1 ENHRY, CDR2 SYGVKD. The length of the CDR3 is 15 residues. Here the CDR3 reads CAISDRQEFQETQYF. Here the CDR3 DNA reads TGTGCCATCAGTGATCGACAGGAGTTCCAAGAGACCCAGTACTTC.